The clone carrying this T cell receptor (beta chain) was detected once. The identical CDR3 is also encoded by other nucleotide sequences in the sample. The run depth of the assay was deep. Method: immunoSEQ multiplex PCR; TCRdb's copy keeps in-frame clones and lacks some. This sample has approximately 2,300,000 clones, with under 95% found just once. The CDR3 contains 12 residues. With 0 bases removed from V and 8 bases from J, the gap between germline ends came to 7 bases. Looked up from germline, CDR1 is MNHEY and CDR2 is SVGAGI. The record originates from a study of shared clonotypes between healthy human individuals.

V gene TRBV6-5 combines with J gene TRBJ1-2; D is unclear. Sequencing input: naive CD4+ T cells from PBMCs. Sample subset: CD45RA+ positively selected. The sequence was obtained from a man aged 18-30 years in good health. Some clones in this sample may be carry-over from other donors' samples. Here the CDR3 DNA reads TGTGCCAGCAGTTACTCAGCTGGGGGCTACACCTTC. Translated, it gives CASSYSAGGYTF.